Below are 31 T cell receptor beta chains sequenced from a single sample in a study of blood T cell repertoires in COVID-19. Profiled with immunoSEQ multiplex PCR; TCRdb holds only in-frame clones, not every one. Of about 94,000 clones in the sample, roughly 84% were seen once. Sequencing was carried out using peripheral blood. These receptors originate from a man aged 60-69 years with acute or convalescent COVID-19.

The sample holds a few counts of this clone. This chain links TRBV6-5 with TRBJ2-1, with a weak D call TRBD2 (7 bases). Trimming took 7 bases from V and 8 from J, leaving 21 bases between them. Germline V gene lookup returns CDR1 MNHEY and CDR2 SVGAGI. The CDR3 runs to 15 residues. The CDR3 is CASTHLSGGGDEQFF. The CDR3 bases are TGTGCCAGCACTCACCTTTCGGGGGGCGGGGATGAGCAGTTCTTC.

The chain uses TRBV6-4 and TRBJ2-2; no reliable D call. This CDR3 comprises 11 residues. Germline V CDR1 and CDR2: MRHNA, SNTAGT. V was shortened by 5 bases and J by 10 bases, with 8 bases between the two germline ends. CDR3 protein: CASSTLVELFF. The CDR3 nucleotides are TGTGCCAGCAGTACTCTAGTGGAGCTGTTTTTT.

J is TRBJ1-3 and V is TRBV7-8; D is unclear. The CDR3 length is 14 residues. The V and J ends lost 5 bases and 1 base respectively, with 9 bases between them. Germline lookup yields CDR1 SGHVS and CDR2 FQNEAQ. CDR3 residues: CASSGRGSGNTIYF. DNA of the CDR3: TGTGCCAGCAGCGGTCGCGGGTCTGGAAACACCATATATTTT.

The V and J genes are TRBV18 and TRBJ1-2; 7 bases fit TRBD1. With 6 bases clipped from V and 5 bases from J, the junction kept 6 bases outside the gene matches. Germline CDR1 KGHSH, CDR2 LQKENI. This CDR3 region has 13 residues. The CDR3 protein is CASSPGQEYGYTF. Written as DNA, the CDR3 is TGTGCCAGCTCTCCAGGACAGGAATATGGCTACACCTTC.

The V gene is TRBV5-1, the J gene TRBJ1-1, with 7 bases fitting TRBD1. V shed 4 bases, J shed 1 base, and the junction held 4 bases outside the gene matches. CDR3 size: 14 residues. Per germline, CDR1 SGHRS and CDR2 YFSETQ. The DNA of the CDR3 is TGCGCCAGCAGCCTCCGACAGGGGAACACTGAAGCTTTCTTT. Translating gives CASSLRQGNTEAFF.

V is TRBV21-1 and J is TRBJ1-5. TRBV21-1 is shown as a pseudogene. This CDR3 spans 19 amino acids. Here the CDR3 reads CASSKANEGDGDSNQPQHF. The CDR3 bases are TGTGCCAGCAGCAAAGCAAACGAGGGCGACGGGGATAGCAATCAGCCCCAGCATTTT.

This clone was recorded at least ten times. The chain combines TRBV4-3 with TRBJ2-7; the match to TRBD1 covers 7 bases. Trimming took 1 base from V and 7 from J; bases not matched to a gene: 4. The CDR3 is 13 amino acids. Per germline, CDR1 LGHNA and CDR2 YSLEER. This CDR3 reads CASSQGQGGEQYF. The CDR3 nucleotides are TGCGCCAGCAGCCAAGGACAGGGCGGGGAGCAGTACTTC.

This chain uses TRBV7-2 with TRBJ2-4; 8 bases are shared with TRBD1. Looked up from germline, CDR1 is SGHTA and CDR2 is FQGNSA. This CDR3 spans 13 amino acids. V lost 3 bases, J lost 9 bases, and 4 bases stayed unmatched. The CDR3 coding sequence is TGTGCCAGCAGCTTCCAGGGGGCCGGCATTCAGTACTTC. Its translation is CASSFQGAGIQYF.

Written as DNA, the CDR3 is TGTGCCAGCAGTCCCCGAGGACAGATAAACACTGAAGCTTTCTTT. It codes for CASSPRGQINTEAFF. V usage is TRBV27 and J usage is TRBJ1-1, with D possibly being TRBD1 (6 bases). Germline assignment: CDR1 MNHEY and CDR2 SMNVEV (reference sequence). V shed 5 bases and J shed 2 bases, with 15 bases lying between them. This CDR3 region has 15 residues.

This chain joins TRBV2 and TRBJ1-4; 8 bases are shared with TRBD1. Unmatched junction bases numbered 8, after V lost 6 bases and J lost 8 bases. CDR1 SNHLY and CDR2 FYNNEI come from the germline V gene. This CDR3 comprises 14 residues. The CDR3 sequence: CASRETGAQEKLFF. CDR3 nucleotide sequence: TGTGCCAGCAGAGAGACAGGGGCTCAGGAAAAACTGTTTTTT.

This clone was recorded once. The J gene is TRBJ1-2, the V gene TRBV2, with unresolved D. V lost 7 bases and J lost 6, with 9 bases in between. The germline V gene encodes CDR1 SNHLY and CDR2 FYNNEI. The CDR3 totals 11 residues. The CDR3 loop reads CASTYADGYTF. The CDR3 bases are TGTGCCAGCACCTATGCGGATGGCTACACCTTC.

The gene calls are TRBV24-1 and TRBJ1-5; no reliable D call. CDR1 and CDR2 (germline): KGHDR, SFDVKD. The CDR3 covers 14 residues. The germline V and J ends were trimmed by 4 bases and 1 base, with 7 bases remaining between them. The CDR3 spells CATSEQESNQPQHF. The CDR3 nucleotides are TGTGCCACCAGTGAGCAAGAGAGCAATCAGCCCCAGCATTTT.

The CDR3 here is CATQGNYGYTF. The CDR3 bases are TGTGCCACCCAGGGCAACTATGGCTACACCTTC. The gene calls are TRBV10-3 and TRBJ1-2, with D tentatively TRBD1 (5 bases). Trimming cost V 10 bases and J 2 bases, with 8 bases left between them. Per the germline V gene, CDR1 is ENHRY and CDR2 is SYGVKD. There are 11 residues in the CDR3.

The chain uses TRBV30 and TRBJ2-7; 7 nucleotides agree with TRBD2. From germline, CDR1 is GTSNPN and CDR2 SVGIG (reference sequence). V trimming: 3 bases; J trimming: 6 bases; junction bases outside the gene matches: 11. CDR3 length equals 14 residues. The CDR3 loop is CAWRVRGLPVEQYF. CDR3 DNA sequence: TGTGCCTGGAGGGTAAGGGGACTACCAGTCGAGCAGTACTTC.

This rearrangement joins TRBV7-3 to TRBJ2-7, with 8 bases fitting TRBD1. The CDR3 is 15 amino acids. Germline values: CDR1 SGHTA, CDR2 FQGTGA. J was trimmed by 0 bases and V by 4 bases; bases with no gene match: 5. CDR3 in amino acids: CASSWVGQGSYEQYF. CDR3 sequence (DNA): TGTGCCAGCAGCTGGGTCGGACAGGGCTCCTACGAGCAGTACTTC. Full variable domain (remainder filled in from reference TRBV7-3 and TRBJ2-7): GAGVSQTPSNKVTEKGKYVELRCDPISGHTALYWYRQSLGQGPEFLIYFQGTGAADDSGLPNDRFFAVRPEGSVSTLKIQRTERGDSAVYLCASSWVGQGSYEQYFGPGTRLTVT.

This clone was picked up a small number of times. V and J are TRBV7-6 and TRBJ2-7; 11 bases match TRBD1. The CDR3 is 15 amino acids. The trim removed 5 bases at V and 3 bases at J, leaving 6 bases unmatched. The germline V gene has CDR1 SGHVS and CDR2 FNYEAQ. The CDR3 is CASSVGQGEVYEQYF. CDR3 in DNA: TGTGCCAGCAGCGTGGGACAGGGGGAAGTCTACGAGCAGTACTTC. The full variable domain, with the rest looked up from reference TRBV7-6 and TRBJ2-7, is GAGVSQSPRYKVTKRGQDVALRCDPISGHVSLYWYRQALGQGPEFLTYFNYEAQQDKSGLPNDRFSAERPEGSISTLTIQRTEQRDSAMYRCASSVGQGEVYEQYFGPGTRLTVT.

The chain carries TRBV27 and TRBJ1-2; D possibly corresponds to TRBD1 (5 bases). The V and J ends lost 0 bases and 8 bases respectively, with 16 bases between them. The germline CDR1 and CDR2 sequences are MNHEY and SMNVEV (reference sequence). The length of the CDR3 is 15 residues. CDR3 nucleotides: TGTGCCAGCAGTTTATCGATTGCAGGGAACGGCGGCTACACCTTC. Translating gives CASSLSIAGNGGYTF.

The CDR3 is CASSSLAGGPNEQFF. In DNA, the CDR3 is TGTGCCAGCAGCTCACTAGCGGGGGGGCCCAATGAGCAGTTCTTC. The chain joins TRBV13 to TRBJ2-1, with 13 bases identical to TRBD2. Looked up from germline, CDR1 is PRHDT and CDR2 is FYEKMQ (reference sequence). The CDR3 sequence is 15 residues long. J gave up 6 bases and V 4 bases, and 3 bases lay outside the gene matches. The complete variable domain, with remaining parts taken from reference TRBV13 and TRBJ2-1, reads AAGVIQSPRHLIKEKRETATLKCYPIPRHDTVYWYQQGPGQDPQFLISFYEKMQSDKGSIPDRFSAQQFSDYHSELNMSSLELGDSALYFCASSSLAGGPNEQFFGPGTRLTVL.

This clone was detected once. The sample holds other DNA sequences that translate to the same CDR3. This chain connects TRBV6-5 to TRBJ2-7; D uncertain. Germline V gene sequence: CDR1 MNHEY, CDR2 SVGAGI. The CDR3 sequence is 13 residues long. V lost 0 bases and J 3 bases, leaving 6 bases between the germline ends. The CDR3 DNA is TGTGCCAGCAGTTACTCGAGAGGCTACGAGCAGTACTTC. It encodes CASSYSRGYEQYF.

CDR3 in amino acids: CASSLGDREYEQYF. For the CDR3, the DNA is TGTGCCAGCAGTTTAGGGGACAGGGAGTACGAGCAGTACTTC. The V gene is TRBV28, the J gene TRBJ2-7; 9 nucleotides line up with TRBD1. From germline, CDR1 is MDHEN and CDR2 SYDVKM. CDR3 length equals 14 residues. With V trimmed by 2 bases and J by 4 bases, 3 bases remained unmatched.

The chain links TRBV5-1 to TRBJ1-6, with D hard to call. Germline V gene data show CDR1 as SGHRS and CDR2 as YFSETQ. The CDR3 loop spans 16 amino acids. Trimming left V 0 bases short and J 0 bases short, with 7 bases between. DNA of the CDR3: TGCGCCAGCAGCTTGGACGATAGCTCCTATAATTCACCCCTCCACTTT. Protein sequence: CASSLDDSSYNSPLHF.

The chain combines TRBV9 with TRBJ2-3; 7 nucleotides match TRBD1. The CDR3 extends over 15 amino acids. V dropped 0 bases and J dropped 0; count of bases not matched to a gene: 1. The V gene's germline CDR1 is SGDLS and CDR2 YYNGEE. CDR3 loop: CASSVEGQSTDTQYF. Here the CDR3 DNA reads TGTGCCAGCAGCGTAGAGGGACAGAGCACAGATACGCAGTATTTT. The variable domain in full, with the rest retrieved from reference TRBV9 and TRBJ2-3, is DSGVTQTPKHLITATGQRVTLRCSPRSGDLSVYWYQQSLDQGLQFLIQYYNGEERAKGNILERFSAQQFPDLHSELNLSSLELGDSALYFCASSVEGQSTDTQYFGPGTRLTVL.

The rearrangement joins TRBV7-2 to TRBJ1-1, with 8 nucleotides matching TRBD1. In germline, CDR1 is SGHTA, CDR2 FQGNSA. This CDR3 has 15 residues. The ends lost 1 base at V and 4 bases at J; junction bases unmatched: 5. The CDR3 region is CASSLGRQGSTEAFF. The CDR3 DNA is TGTGCCAGCAGCTTAGGAAGACAGGGGTCCACTGAAGCTTTCTTT.

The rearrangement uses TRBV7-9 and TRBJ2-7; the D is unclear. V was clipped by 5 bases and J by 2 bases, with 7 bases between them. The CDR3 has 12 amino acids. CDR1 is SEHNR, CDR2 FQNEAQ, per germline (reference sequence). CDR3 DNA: TGTGCCAGCAGCGGCCCCCCCTACGAGCAGTACTTC. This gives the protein CASSGPPYEQYF.

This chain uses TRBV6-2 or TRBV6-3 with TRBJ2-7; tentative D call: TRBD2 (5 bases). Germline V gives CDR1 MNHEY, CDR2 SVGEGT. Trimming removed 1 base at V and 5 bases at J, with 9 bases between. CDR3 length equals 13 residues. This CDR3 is CASSYFTRDEQYF. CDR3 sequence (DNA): TGTGCCAGCAGTTACTTCACTAGGGACGAGCAGTACTTC.

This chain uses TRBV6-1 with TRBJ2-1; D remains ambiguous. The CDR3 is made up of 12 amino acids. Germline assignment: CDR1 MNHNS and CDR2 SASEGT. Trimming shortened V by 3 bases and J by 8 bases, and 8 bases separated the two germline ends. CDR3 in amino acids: CASSDLGYEQFF. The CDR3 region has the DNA TGTGCCAGCAGTGACCTTGGCTATGAGCAGTTCTTC.

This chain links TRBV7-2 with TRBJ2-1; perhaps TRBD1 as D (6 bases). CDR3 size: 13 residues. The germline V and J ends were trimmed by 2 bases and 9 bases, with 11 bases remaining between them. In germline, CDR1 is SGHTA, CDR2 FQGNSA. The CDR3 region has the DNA TGTGCCAGCAGCTTATACAGGGTTGTTGAGCAGTTCTTC. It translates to CASSLYRVVEQFF. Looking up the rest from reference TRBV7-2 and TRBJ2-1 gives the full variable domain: GAGVSQSPSNKVTEKGKDVELRCDPISGHTALYWYRQSLGQGLEFLIYFQGNSAPDKSGLPSDRFSAERTGGSVSTLTIQRTQQEDSAVYLCASSLYRVVEQFFGPGTRLTVL.

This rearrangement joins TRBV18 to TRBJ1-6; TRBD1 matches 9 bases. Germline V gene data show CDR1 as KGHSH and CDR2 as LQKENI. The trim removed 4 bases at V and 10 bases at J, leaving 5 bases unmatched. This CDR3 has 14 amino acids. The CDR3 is CASSRDREGSPLHF. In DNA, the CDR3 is TGTGCCAGCTCACGGGACAGGGAAGGCTCACCCCTCCACTTT.

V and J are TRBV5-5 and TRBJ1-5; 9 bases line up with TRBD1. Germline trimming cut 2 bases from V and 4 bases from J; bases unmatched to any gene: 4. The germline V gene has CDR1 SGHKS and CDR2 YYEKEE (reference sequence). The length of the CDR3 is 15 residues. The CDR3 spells CASSFGGTGNQPQHF. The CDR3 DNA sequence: TGTGCCAGCAGCTTTGGAGGGACAGGGAATCAGCCCCAGCATTTT.

CDR3 loop: CASSLARGTVHQPQHF. For the CDR3, the DNA is TGTGCCAGCAGCTTAGCCCGCGGGACAGTACATCAGCCCCAGCATTTT. The chain links TRBV7-8 to TRBJ1-5; 7 nucleotides line up with TRBD1. CDR3 size: 16 residues. Trimming cost V 0 bases and J 5 bases; bases outside gene matches: 7. Germline CDR1 and CDR2: SGHVS and FQNEAQ.

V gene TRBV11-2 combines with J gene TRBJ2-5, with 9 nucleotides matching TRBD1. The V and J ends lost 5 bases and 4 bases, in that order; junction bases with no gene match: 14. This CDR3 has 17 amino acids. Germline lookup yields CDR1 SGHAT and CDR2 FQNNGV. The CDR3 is CASSPRGDRVFGETQYF. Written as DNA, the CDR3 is TGTGCCAGCAGCCCAAGAGGGGACAGGGTTTTTGGAGAGACCCAGTACTTC.